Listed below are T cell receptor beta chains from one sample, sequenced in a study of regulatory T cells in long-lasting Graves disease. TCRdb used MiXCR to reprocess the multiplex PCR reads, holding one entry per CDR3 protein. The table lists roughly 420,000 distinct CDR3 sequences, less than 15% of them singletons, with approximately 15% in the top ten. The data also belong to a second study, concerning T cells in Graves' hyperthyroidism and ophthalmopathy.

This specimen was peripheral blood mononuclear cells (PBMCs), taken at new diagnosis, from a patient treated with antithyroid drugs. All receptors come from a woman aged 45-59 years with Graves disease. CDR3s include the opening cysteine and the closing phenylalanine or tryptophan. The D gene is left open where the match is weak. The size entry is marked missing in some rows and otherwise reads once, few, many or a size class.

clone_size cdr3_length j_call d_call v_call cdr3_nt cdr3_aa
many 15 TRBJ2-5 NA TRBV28 TGTGCCAGCAGTTTACAGGCTCCTTCTGACGAGACCCAGTACTTC CASSLQAPSDETQYF
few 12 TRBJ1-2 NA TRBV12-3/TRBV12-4 TGTGCCAGCAGGAATCAGGGCTCTGGCTACACCTTC CASRNQGSGYTF
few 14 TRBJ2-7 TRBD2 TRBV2 TGTGCCAGCAGGGGGGGACTAGCTTCACACGAGCAGTACTTC CASRGGLASHEQYF
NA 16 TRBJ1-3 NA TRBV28 TGTGCCAGCAGCTCCGTGCAAGGGAGCTCTGGAAACACCATATATTTT CASSSVQGSSGNTIYF
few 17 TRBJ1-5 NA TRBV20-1 TGCAGTGCTAGATGGAGGGGGAGAAATAGTAGCAATCAGCCCCAGCATTTT CSARWRGRNSSNQPQHF
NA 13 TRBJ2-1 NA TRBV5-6 TGTGCCAGCAGCCGGGGACGGGGCAGAGAGCAGTTCTTC CASSRGRGREQFF
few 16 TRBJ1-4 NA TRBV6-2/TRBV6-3 TGTGCCAGCAGTTTCCGAGGATTTCCTGATACTGAAAAACTGTTTTTT CASSFRGFPDTEKLFF
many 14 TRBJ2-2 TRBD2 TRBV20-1 TGCAGTGCTATAACTAGCGGGAGCACCGGGGAGCTGTTTTTT CSAITSGSTGELFF
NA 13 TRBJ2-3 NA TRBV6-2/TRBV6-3 TGTGCCAGCAGTAACCACGTGTGGGGTACGCAGTATTTT CASSNHVWGTQYF
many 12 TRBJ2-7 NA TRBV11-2 TGTGCCAGCAGCTGGAACGGTGGCGAGCAGTACTTC CASSWNGGEQYF
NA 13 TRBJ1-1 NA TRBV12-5 TGTGCTAGTGGTTTGGAAGCGAACACTGAAGCTTTCTTT CASGLEANTEAFF
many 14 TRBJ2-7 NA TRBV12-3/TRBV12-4 TGTGCCAGCAGTGCGGGCCTGAGCTCCTACGAGCAGTACTTC CASSAGLSSYEQYF
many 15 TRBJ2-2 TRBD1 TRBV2 TGTGCCAGCAGGGAGACAGGGTGGGACACCGGGGAGCTGTTTTTT CASRETGWDTGELFF
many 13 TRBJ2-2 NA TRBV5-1 TGCGCCAGCAGCGGGACCCAGACCGGGGAGCTGTTTTTT CASSGTQTGELFF
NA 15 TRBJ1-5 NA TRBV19 TGTGCCAGTAGTATAGAGGGAATGGGAAATCAGCCCCAGCATTTT CASSIEGMGNQPQHF
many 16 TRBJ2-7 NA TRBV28 TGTGCCAGCAGTTCCCTCGCCGTGGCAGTCTCCTACGAGCAGTACTTC CASSSLAVAVSYEQYF
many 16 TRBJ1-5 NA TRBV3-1 TGTGCCAGCAGCCAAGATTGGGGAGGGACCAATCAGCCCCAGCATTTT CASSQDWGGTNQPQHF
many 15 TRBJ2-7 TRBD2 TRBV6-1 TGTGCCAGCAGTGAAGCGGGTAGCGGGACCTACGAGCAGTACTTC CASSEAGSGTYEQYF
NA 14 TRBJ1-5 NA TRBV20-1 TGCAGTGCTAGTATTTCAGGAGACAATCAGCCCCAGCATTTT CSASISGDNQPQHF
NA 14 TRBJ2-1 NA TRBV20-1 TGCAGTGCTAGCGGCGGGAACCCCTACAATGAGCAGTTCTTC CSASGGNPYNEQFF
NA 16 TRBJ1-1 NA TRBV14 TGTGCCAGCAGCCAAGAAGGGGAGACGGTGAACACTGAAGCTTTCTTT CASSQEGETVNTEAFF
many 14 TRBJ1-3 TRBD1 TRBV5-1 TGTGCCAGCAGCTCCGGGACAGGTGGAAACACCATATATTTT CASSSGTGGNTIYF
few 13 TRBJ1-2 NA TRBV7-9 TGTGCCAGCAGCTTAGAACCAACCTATGGCTACACCTTC CASSLEPTYGYTF
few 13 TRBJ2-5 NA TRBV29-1 TGCAGCGTTGAAAAGAACCAGAAAGAGACCCAGTACTTC CSVEKNQKETQYF